The clone carrying this TCR beta chain was counted at least ten times. As yet, its antigen is unknown. The V gene end was trimmed by 5 bases and the J gene end by 3 bases; junction bases not matched to a gene: 10. The CDR3 is 16 amino acids. Germline CDR1 reads DFQATT; CDR2 reads SNEGSKA (reference sequence). A single record per CDR3 protein comes from TCRdb applying MiXCR to the reads. Counted here are hundreds of thousands of distinct CDR3 sequences, around 9.6% occurring once; the ten biggest clones make up approximately 2.3%. The data belong to a study of T cell repertoires in cytomegalovirus infection. About the study: Indications came from public TCR beta signatures; they pointed to CMV infection and to a matching HLA type.

Study results and limitations: Carriage of CMV together with the relevant HLA was identifiable through cumulative public TCR beta family frequency. Clonotypes of TCR beta that were HLA-C-restricted and CMV-specific dominated the ex vivo response.

The chain carries TRBV20-1 and TRBJ1-6, with 7 bases fitting TRBD1. Sequenced: PBMCs. This TCR came from a human donor in good health (CMV status not recorded). Some clones in this sample may be carry-over from other donors' samples. The CDR3 protein is CSALTGKRDYNSPLHF. The CDR3 nucleotides are TGCAGTGCTCTGACAGGGAAGAGGGACTATAATTCACCCCTCCACTTT.